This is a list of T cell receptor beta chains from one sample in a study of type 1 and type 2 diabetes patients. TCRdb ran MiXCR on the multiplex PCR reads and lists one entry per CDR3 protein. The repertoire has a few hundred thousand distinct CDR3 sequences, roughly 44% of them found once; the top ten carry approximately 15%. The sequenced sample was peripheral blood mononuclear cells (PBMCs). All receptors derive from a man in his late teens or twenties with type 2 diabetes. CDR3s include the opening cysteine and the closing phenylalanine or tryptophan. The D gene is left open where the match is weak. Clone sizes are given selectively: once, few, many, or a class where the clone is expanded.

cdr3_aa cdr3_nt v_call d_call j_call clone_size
CASSPPGTTDTQYF TGTGCCAGCAGCCCTCCCGGGACTACAGATACGCAGTATTTT TRBV7-3 NA TRBJ2-3 NA
CASSSPGLHTRELFF TGTGCCAGTAGTTCGCCAGGGTTGCACACCAGGGAGCTGTTTTTT TRBV19 NA TRBJ2-2 NA
CASSQTSGVRDEQYF TGTGCCAGCAGCCAGACTAGCGGGGTGCGGGACGAGCAGTACTTC TRBV7-8 TRBD2 TRBJ2-7 many
CASSQDSGALYEQYF TGCGCCAGCAGCCAAGATTCCGGGGCTCTCTACGAGCAGTACTTC TRBV9 NA TRBJ2-7 once
CASSQSPAGQGQYYGHTF TGTGCCAGCAGCCAGAGTCCTGCGGGACAGGGCCAATACTATGGCCACACCTTC TRBV7-6 TRBD1 TRBJ1-2 NA
CASRQTSHEQFF TGTGCCAGCAGGCAGACTAGCCATGAGCAGTTCTTC TRBV12-3/TRBV12-4 TRBD2 TRBJ2-1 once
CASSGTSSYEQCF TGTGCCAGCAGTGGTACGAGCTCCTACGAGCAGTGCTTC TRBV25-1 NA TRBJ2-7 NA
CASSQDDTKAFF TGTGCCAGCAGCCAAGATGACACTAAAGCTTTCTTT TRBV4-2 NA TRBJ1-1 NA
CASTRDFRDREHEQYF TGTGCCAGCACTCGAGATTTTAGGGACAGGGAGCACGAGCAGTACTTC TRBV6-1 TRBD1 TRBJ2-7 NA
CASSDETGGVDTQYF TGTGCCAGCAGTGACGAGACAGGGGGCGTAGATACGCAGTATTTT TRBV6-4 TRBD1 TRBJ2-3 NA
CASSQKGPGNEKLFF TGCGCCAGCAGCCAAAAGGGGCCAGGAAATGAAAAACTGTTTTTT TRBV4-3 NA TRBJ1-4 NA
CASSQGTSEETQYF TGCGCCAGCAGCCAAGGGACTAGCGAAGAGACCCAGTACTTC TRBV7-2 TRBD2 TRBJ2-5 NA